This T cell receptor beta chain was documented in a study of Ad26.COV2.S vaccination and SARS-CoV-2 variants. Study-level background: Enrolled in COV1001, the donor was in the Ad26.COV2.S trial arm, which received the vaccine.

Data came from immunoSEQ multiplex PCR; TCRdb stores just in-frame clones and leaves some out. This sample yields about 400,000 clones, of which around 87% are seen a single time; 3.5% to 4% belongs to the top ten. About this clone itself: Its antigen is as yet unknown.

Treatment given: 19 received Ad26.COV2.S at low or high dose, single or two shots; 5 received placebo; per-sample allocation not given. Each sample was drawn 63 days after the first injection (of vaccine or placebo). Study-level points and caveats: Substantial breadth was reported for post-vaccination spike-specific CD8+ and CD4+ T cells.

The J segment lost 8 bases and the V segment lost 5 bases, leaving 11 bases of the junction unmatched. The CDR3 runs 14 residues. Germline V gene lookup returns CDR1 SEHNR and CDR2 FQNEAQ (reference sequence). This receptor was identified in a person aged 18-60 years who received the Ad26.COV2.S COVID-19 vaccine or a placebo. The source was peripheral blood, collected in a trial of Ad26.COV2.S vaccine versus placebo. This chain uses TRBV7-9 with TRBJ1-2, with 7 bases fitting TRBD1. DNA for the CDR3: TGTGCCAGCAGCCCGGAAACGACAGGGCGCGGCTACACCTTC. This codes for CASSPETTGRGYTF.